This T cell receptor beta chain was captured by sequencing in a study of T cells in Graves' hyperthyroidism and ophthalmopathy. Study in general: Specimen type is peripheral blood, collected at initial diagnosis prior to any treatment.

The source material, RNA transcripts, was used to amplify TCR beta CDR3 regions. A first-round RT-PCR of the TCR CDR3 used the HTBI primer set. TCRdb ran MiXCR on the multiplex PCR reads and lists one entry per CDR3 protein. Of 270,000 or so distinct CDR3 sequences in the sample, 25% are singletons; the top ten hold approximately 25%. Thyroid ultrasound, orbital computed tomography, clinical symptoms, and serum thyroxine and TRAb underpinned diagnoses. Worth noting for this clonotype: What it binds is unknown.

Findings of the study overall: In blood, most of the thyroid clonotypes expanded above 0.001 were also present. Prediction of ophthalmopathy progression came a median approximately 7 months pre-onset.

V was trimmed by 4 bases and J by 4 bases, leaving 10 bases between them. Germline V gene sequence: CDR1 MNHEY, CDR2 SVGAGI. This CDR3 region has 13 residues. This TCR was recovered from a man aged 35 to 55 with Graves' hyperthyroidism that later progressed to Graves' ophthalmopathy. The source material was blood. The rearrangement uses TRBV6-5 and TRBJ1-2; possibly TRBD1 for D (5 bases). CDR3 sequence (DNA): TGTGCCAGCAGTTTCGGACACCCCTATGGCTACACCTTC. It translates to CASSFGHPYGYTF.